This T cell receptor beta chain was sequenced during a study of chemoradiotherapy in HPV16-positive cancers. Assay used: immunoSEQ multiplex PCR; TCRdb lists only in-frame clones, some missing. The data contain more than 9,000 clones, approximately 70% of them seen just once; the ten biggest clones take up 14%. Overall study findings and caveats: For HPV16-positive patients, expanding HPV-responsive T cells associated with longer recurrence-free survival.

CDR3 length: 11 amino acids. Germline CDR1 is GTSNPN and CDR2 is SVGIG (reference sequence). As regards this clone: Its antigen is undetermined. At one end, the junction sequence differs from germline, possibly due to a read error.

This material was acquired from a patient who underwent chemoradiotherapy. This receptor was obtained from a human donor with HPV-associated anogenital cancer. This chain links TRBV30 with TRBJ2-1; 10 bases align to TRBD2. CDR3 region: CAWALAGVKLF. As DNA, the CDR3 is TGTGCCTGGGCTCTAGCGGGGGTGAAGCTCTTC.